These T cell receptor beta chains were read from a single sample in a study of human T cells and chemical hapten exposure. One entry per CDR3 protein, called by TCRdb with MiXCR from the RACE reads. The sample consists of 330,000 or so distinct CDR3 sequences, 6% to 7% of them appearing once. This material consisted of whole blood, taken in connection with sensitization to the hapten diphenylcyclopropenone (DPC). These receptors were taken from a woman aged 18-29 years with alopecia areata. Some clones in this sample may be carry-over from other donors' samples. Both conserved end residues are part of each CDR3. Fields, in order: CDR3 protein, V gene, clone size. A row's size may be missing; if present it is once, few, many or a size class.

CDR3: CASSQQVSQETQYF; V: TRBV5-1; size: few
CDR3: CSARDGGPRNQPQHF; V: TRBV20-1; size: many
CDR3: CSARTNRDRRSSYNSPLHF; V: TRBV20-1; size: few
CDR3: CASSSLAGGPHNEQFF; V: TRBV7-9; size: few
CDR3: CASSQDLPGGETQYF; V: TRBV4-3; size: many
CDR3: CASNPAGQRGGVVNRNTEAFF; V: TRBV6-2/TRBV6-3; size: many
CDR3: CASSYGTRGTYEQYF; V: TRBV6-5; size: many
CDR3: CASSLLSKRHNEQFF; V: TRBV7-2; size: .
CDR3: CASSQDLVEGHYGYTF; V: TRBV4-3; size: many
CDR3: CASSDEPGGRQYF; V: TRBV7-3; size: .
CDR3: CSARQGFSQFF; V: TRBV20-1; size: .
CDR3: CASSPDFSSYNEQFF; V: TRBV7-9; size: .
CDR3: CASSQDSLAGTLRFF; V: TRBV4-3; size: few
CDR3: CASSLADRVGGYGYTF; V: TRBV7-6; size: .
CDR3: CASSFTGEGLEQFF; V: TRBV5-1; size: .
CDR3: CASSRRPWDILRYEQYF; V: TRBV4-3; size: .
CDR3: CASSYGRDSPLHF; V: TRBV6-5; size: many
CDR3: CASSYGGVTSTDTQYF; V: TRBV6-2/TRBV6-3; size: .
CDR3: CASSLSQGNGYTF; V: TRBV3-1; size: .
CDR3: CASSQGQGAPDGYTF; V: TRBV4-1; size: many
CDR3: CASSPRRGGREIDTEAFF; V: TRBV18; size: many
CDR3: CASSQDSDSNTEAFF; V: TRBV4-3; size: many
CDR3: CASSPGTLSTDTQYF; V: TRBV7-2; size: .
CDR3: CASSQGVRGAPYEQYF; V: TRBV3-1; size: .
CDR3: CASSQGAGTPDGGYTF; V: TRBV3-1; size: many
CDR3: CASSPTGTGGTEAFF; V: TRBV18; size: many
CDR3: CASSLRAGLAAPSTDTQYF; V: TRBV4-2; size: few
CDR3: CASSSRETQYF; V: TRBV7-6; size: many
CDR3: CASRPDNIRYTF; V: TRBV7-9; size: .
CDR3: CASSEQVTNTEAFF; V: TRBV6-1; size: few
CDR3: CASSEAQVDSPLHF; V: TRBV6-1; size: many
CDR3: CASSPLEGTDYGYTF; V: TRBV18; size: few
CDR3: CASSDGQSYGYTF; V: TRBV2; size: few
CDR3: CASGLEQGGYGYTF; V: TRBV12-5; size: few
CDR3: CASSPDSFYGYTF; V: TRBV5-1; size: many
CDR3: CATTLGGAAAYGYTF; V: TRBV28; size: few
CDR3: CATSRAFGSLAGGRTDTQYF; V: TRBV15; size: few
CDR3: CASSWSAPGGYTF; V: TRBV6-2/TRBV6-3; size: few
CDR3: CASSQEGTGGSYEQYF; V: TRBV4-1; size: .
CDR3: CASSTLTDTQYF; V: TRBV7-6; size: .
CDR3: CASSRKMTQETQYF; V: TRBV3-1; size: .
CDR3: CASSFKGGEEAFF; V: TRBV12-3/TRBV12-4; size: many
CDR3: CASSGQAWSYNSPLHF; V: TRBV6-2/TRBV6-3; size: few
CDR3: CASTSPGQGYNEQFF; V: TRBV28; size: many
CDR3: CASSAGQMITDTQYF; V: TRBV5-1; size: many
CDR3: CASSYFRGPEAFF; V: TRBV6-2/TRBV6-3; size: .
CDR3: CASSLLNTGELFF; V: TRBV27; size: many
CDR3: CSARASGFDTEAFF; V: TRBV20-1; size: many